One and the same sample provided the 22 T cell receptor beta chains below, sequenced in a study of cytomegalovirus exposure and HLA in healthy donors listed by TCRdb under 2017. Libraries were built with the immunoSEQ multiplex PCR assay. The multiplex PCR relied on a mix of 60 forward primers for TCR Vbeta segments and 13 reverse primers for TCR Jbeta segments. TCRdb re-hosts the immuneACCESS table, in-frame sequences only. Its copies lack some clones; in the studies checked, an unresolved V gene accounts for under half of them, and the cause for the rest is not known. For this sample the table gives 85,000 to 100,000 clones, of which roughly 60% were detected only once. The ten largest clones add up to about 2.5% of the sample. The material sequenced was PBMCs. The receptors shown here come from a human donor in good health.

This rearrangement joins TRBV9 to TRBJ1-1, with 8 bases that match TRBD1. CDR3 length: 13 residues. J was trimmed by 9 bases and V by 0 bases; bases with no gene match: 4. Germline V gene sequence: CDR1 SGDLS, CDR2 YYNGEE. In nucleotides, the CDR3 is TGTGCCAGCAGCGTAGCAGGACAGGGCAAAGCTTTCTTT. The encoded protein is CASSVAGQGKAFF.

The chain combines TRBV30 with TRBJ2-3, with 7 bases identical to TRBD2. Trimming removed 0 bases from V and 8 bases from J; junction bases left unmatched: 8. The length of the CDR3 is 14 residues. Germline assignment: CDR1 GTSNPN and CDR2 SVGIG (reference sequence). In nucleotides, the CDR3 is TGTGCCTGGAGTGTGCTAGCGGTGGGTAGTACGCAGTATTTT. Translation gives CAWSVLAVGSTQYF.

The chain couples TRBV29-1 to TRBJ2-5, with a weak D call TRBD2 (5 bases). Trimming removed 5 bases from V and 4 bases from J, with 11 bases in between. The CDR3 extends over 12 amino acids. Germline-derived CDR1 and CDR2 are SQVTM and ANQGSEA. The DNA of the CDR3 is TGCAGCGTTTTGTCAGGAGGAGAGACCCAGTACTTC. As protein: CSVLSGGETQYF.

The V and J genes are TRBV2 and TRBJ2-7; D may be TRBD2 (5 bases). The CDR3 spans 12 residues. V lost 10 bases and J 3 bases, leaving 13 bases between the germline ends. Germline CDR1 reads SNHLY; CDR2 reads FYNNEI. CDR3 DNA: TGTGCCACCCAGACTAACGGCTACGAGCAGTACTTC. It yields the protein CATQTNGYEQYF.

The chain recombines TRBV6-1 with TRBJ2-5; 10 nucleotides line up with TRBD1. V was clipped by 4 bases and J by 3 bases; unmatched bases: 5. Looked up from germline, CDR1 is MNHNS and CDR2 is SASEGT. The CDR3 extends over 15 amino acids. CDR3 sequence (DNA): TGTGCCAGCAGTGTCCCCGGGACAGGGGAAGAGACCCAGTACTTC. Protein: CASSVPGTGEETQYF.

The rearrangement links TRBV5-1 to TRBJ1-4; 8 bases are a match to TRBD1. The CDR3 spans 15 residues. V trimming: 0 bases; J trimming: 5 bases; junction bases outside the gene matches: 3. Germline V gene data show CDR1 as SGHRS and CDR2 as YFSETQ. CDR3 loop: CASSLGGDRNEKLFF. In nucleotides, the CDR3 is TGCGCCAGCAGCTTGGGGGGGGACAGGAATGAAAAACTGTTTTTT.

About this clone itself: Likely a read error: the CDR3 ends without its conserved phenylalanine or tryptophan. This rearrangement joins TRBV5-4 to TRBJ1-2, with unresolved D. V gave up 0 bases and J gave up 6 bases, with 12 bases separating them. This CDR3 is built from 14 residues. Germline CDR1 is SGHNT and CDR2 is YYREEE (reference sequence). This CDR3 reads CASSLDALEDGYTL. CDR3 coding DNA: TGTGCCAGCAGCTTGGATGCATTGGAGGATGGCTACACCCTC.

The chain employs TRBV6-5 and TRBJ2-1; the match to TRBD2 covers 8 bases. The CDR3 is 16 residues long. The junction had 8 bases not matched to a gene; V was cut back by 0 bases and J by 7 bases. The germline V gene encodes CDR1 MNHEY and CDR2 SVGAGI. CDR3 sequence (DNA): TGTGCCAGCAGTTACTCGGGTAGCGGGGTAGGTAATGAGCAGTTCTTC. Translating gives CASSYSGSGVGNEQFF.

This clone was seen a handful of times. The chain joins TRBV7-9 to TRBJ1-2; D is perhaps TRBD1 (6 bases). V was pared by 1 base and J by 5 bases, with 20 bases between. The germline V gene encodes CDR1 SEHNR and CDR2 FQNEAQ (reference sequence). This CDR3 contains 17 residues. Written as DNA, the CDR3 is TGTGCCAGCAGCTTAGAATTTGGGGCCAGGGGCCGGTATGGCTACACCTTC. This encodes CASSLEFGARGRYGYTF.

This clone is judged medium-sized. The CDR3 nucleotides read TGTGCCAGCAGGTCAGGGGGCGGTCAGCCCCAGCATTTT. Protein: CASRSGGGQPQHF. The chain joins TRBV6-5 to TRBJ1-5; 8 bases match TRBD1. Germline-derived CDR1 and CDR2 are MNHEY and SVGAGI. The length of the CDR3 is 13 residues. J gave up 6 bases and V 6 bases, and 4 bases lay outside the gene matches.

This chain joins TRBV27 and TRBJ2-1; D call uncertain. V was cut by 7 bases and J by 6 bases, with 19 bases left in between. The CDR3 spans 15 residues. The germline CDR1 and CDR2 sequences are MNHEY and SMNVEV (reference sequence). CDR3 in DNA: TGTGCCAGCAAGCTACTCAATAATAGCCCCAATGAGCAGTTCTTC. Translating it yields CASKLLNNSPNEQFF.

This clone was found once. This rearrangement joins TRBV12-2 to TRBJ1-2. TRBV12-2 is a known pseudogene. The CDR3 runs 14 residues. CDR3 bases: TGTGCAAGTCGCTTAGCTCCGTCGCGGGGTGGCTACACCTTC. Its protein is CASRLAPSRGGYTF.

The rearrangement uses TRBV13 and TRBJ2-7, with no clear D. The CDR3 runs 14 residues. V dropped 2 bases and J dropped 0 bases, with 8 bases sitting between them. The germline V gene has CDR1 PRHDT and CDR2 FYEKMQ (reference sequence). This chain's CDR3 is CASSLKPRSYEQYF. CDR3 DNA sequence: TGTGCCAGCAGCTTAAAGCCACGCTCCTACGAGCAGTACTTC.

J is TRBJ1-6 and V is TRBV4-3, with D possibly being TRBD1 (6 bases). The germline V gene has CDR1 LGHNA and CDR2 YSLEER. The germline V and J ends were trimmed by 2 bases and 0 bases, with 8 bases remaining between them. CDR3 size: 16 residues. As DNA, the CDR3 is TGCGCCAGCAGCCAACGGACAGACTCCTATAATTCACCCCTCCACTTT. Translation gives CASSQRTDSYNSPLHF.

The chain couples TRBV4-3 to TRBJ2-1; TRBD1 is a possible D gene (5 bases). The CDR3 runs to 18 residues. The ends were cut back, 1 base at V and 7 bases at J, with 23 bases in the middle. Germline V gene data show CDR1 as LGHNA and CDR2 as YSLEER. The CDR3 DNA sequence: TGCGCCAGCAGCCAAGTTTTTGGCAGGGCGACTTATAGGAATGAGCAGTTCTTC. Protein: CASSQVFGRATYRNEQFF.

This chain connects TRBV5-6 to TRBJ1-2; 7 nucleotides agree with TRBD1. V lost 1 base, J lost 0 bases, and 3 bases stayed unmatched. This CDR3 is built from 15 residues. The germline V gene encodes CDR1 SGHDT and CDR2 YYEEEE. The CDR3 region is CASSLWDSPNYGYTF. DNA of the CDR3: TGTGCCAGCAGCTTGTGGGACAGCCCTAACTATGGCTACACCTTC.

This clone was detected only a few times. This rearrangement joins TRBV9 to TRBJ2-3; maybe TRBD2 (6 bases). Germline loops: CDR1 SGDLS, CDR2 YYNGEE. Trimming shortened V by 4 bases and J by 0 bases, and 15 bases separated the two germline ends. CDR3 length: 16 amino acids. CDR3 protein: CASSPGTGVSTDTQYF. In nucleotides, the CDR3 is TGTGCCAGCAGCCCAGGGACGGGGGTTAGCACAGATACGCAGTATTTT.

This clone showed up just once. The CDR3 DNA reads as TGTGCCAGTAGCAAGGACAGGGACGAAGTAAGGGGGGGTAATTCACCCCTCCACTTT. Its translation: CASSKDRDEVRGGNSPLHF. This chain joins TRBV19 and TRBJ1-6, with 8 nucleotides matching TRBD1. This CDR3 is built from 19 residues. Germline-derived CDR1 and CDR2 are LNHDA and SQIVND (reference sequence). V was clipped by 6 bases and J by 6 bases; unmatched bases: 19.

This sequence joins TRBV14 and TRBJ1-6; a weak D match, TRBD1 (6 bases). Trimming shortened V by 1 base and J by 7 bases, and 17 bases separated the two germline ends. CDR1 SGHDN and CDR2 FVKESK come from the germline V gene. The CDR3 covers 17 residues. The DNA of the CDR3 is TGTGCCAGCAGCCAAGTAGGGGGAGGGCAGCTAAATTCACCCCTCCACTTT. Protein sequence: CASSQVGGGQLNSPLHF.

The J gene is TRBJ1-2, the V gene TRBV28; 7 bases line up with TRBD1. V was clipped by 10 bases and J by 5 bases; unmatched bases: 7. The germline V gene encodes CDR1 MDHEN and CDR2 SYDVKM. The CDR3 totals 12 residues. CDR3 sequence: CAISTGSYGYTF. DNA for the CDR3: TGTGCCATTTCGACAGGGTCATATGGCTACACCTTC.

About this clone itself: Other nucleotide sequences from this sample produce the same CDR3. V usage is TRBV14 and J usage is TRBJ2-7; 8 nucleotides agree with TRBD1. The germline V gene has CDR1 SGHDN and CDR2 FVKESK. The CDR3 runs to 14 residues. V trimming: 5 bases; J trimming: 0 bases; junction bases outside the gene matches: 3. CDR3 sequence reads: CASSGQGSSYEQYF. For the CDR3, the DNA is TGTGCCAGCAGCGGACAGGGAAGCTCCTACGAGCAGTACTTC.

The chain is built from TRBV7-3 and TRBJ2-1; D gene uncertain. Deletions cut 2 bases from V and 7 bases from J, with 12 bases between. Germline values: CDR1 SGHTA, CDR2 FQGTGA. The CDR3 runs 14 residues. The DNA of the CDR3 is TGTGCCAGCAGCTTACAGGCAGGTAGGAATGAGCAGTTCTTC. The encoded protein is CASSLQAGRNEQFF. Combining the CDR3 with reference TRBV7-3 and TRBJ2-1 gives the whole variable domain GAGVSQTPSNKVTEKGKYVELRCDPISGHTALYWYRQSLGQGPEFLIYFQGTGAADDSGLPNDRFFAVRPEGSVSTLKIQRTERGDSAVYLCASSLQAGRNEQFFGPGTRLTVL.